This T cell receptor (beta chain) was recorded in a study of cytomegalovirus exposure and HLA in healthy donors. PCR amplification relied on 60 Vbeta primers (plus 13 Jbeta primers). Profiled with immunoSEQ multiplex PCR; TCRdb holds only in-frame clones, not every one. The sample shows about 230,000 clones, around four fifths of them seen only once. A remark on this clone: The conserved phenylalanine or tryptophan normally closing the CDR3 is absent here, so this likely arose from a read error.

V shed 4 bases, J shed 4 bases, and the junction held 8 bases outside the gene matches. CDR3 length: 16 residues. Germline CDR1 and CDR2: MNHNS and SASEGT. Sequencing input: PBMCs. The chain has TRBV6-1 and TRBJ2-7; TRBD2 aligns across 12 bases. This TCR derives from a woman aged 60-75 years in good health and CMV-seropositive. The CDR3 loop is CASSATTSGRRYEQYL. The CDR3 DNA reads as TGTGCCAGCAGTGCAACGACTAGCGGGAGAAGATACGAGCAGTACCTC.